The 22 T cell receptor beta chains below come from one sample, sequenced in a study of blood T cell repertoires in COVID-19. Assay used: immunoSEQ multiplex PCR; TCRdb lists only in-frame clones, some missing. The table includes about 53,000 clones, roughly 82% detected once. What was sequenced was peripheral blood. The receptors shown here come from an older woman with acute or convalescent COVID-19.

V usage is TRBV19 and J usage is TRBJ2-5; D is ambiguous. Trimming took off 5 bases at V and 1 base at J, with 8 bases between the two ends. Germline CDR1 reads LNHDA; CDR2 reads SQIVND (reference sequence). The CDR3 length is 13 residues. DNA of the CDR3: TGTGCCAGTAGTCAACAACCCCAAGAGACCCAGTACTTC. This sequence encodes CASSQQPQETQYF.

V gene TRBV19 combines with J gene TRBJ1-2, with TRBD1 matching over 7 bases. The CDR3 length is 15 residues. Per germline, CDR1 LNHDA and CDR2 SQIVND (reference sequence). Trimming removed 5 bases from V and 3 bases from J; junction bases left unmatched: 9. CDR3 loop: CASSLRDRPYYGYTF. Here the CDR3 DNA reads TGTGCCAGTAGTCTCCGGGACAGACCTTACTATGGCTACACCTTC.

The chain joins TRBV14 to TRBJ2-3; the D is unclear. Germline loops: CDR1 SGHDN, CDR2 FVKESK. CDR3 size: 15 residues. Trimming pared 1 base from V and 1 base from J, leaving 9 bases between. CDR3 in amino acids: CASSQGGGGTDTQYF. The CDR3 DNA reads as TGTGCCAGCAGCCAAGGAGGTGGCGGCACAGATACGCAGTATTTT.

The chain combines TRBV29-1 with TRBJ2-1, with TRBD1 as a possible D gene (6 bases). The germline V gene has CDR1 SQVTM and CDR2 ANQGSEA. The ends were cut back, 4 bases at V and 6 bases at J, with 19 bases in the middle. The CDR3 is 15 amino acids. Here the CDR3 DNA reads TGCAGCGTTGGAATCGAGGACAGAACCTTCAATGAGCAGTTCTTC. It translates to CSVGIEDRTFNEQFF.

This chain uses TRBV6-6 with TRBJ2-7; TRBD1 matches 7 bases. Germline loops: CDR1 MNHNY, CDR2 SVGAGI (reference sequence). Losses at the gene ends were 0 bases for V and 2 bases for J; bases not matched to a gene: 4. The CDR3 length is 15 residues. The CDR3 loop reads CASSYSGDSTYEQYF. Here the CDR3 DNA reads TGTGCCAGCAGTTACTCGGGGGACAGCACCTACGAGCAGTACTTC.

This clone showed up just a few times. DNA of the CDR3: TGCGCCAGCAGCCAAGGGCCAGGCGAGCAGTACTTC. Translated: CASSQGPGEQYF. The gene calls are TRBV4-1 and TRBJ2-7; D not certain. Germline V gives CDR1 MGHRA, CDR2 YSYEKL. The V end lost 1 base, the J end lost 6 bases, and 7 bases lay between the germline ends. This CDR3 is 12 amino acids long.

V gene TRBV5-1 combines with J gene TRBJ2-5, with D possibly matching TRBD2 (6 bases). V was clipped by 3 bases and J by 5 bases, with 11 bases between them. The CDR3 runs 13 residues. Germline V lookup: CDR1 SGHRS, CDR2 YFSETQ. The CDR3 loop is CASSYPSGETQYF. CDR3 nucleotide sequence: TGCGCCAGCAGCTACCCGAGCGGGGAGACCCAGTACTTC.

The chain is built from TRBV5-1 and TRBJ2-7; 13 nucleotides align to TRBD2. The germline V gene encodes CDR1 SGHRS and CDR2 YFSETQ. The CDR3 sequence is 16 residues long. V dropped 3 bases and J dropped 6; count of bases not matched to a gene: 9. The CDR3 nucleotides are TGCGCCAGCAGCTCTGGCGCCGGGACTAGCGGGATCGAGCAGTACTTC. Its translation: CASSSGAGTSGIEQYF.

V gene TRBV5-1 combines with J gene TRBJ2-2; 7 nucleotides line up with TRBD1. Germline V gene lookup returns CDR1 SGHRS and CDR2 YFSETQ. The CDR3 consists of 15 residues. V was clipped by 4 bases and J by 3 bases; unmatched bases: 6. CDR3 loop: CASSRQGSDTGELFF. The CDR3 DNA follows: TGCGCCAGCAGCCGACAGGGTTCGGACACCGGGGAGCTGTTTTTT. Full variable domain (missing parts from reference TRBV5-1 and TRBJ2-2): KAGVTQTPRYLIKTRGQQVTLSCSPISGHRSVSWYQQTPGQGLQFLFEYFSETQRNKGNFPGRFSGRQFSNSRSEMNVSTLELGDSALYLCASSRQGSDTGELFFGEGSRLTVL.

The chain is built from TRBV19 and TRBJ2-3; perhaps TRBD1 as D (5 bases). V was cut by 5 bases and J by 1 base, with 16 bases left in between. The CDR3 covers 16 residues. Germline CDR1 reads LNHDA; CDR2 reads SQIVND (reference sequence). In nucleotides, the CDR3 is TGTGCCAGTAGTGCCCCCAGGGCGGAGCGCACAGATACGCAGTATTTT. Protein product: CASSAPRAERTDTQYF. Together with reference TRBV19 and TRBJ2-3, the CDR3 gives the full variable domain: DGGITQSPKYLFRKEGQNVTLSCEQNLNHDAMYWYRQDPGQGLRLIYYSQIVNDFQKGDIAEGYSVSREKKESFPLTVTSAQKNPTAFYLCASSAPRAERTDTQYFGPGTRLTVL.

The chain carries TRBV6-5 and TRBJ2-7, with D maybe TRBD1 (5 bases). This CDR3 contains 13 residues. Germline loops: CDR1 MNHEY, CDR2 SVGAGI. Trimming cost V 7 bases and J 2 bases, with 12 bases left between them. The CDR3 is CASTPGHAYEQYF. The CDR3 DNA sequence: TGTGCCAGCACCCCAGGACATGCCTACGAGCAGTACTTC.

This clone was picked up a small number of times. The chain combines TRBV25-1 with TRBJ2-4; perhaps TRBD1 as D (6 bases). V was cut by 3 bases and J by 4 bases, with 10 bases left in between. CDR1 and CDR2 (germline): MGHDK, SYGVNS. CDR3 length: 14 amino acids. CDR3 residues: CASSDPRGKNIQYF. CDR3 coding DNA: TGTGCCAGCAGTGATCCGAGGGGGAAAAACATTCAGTACTTC.

The chain is built from TRBV30 and TRBJ1-6; TRBD1 agrees at 9 bases. The J segment lost 9 bases and the V segment lost 4 bases, leaving 4 bases of the junction unmatched. The germline V gene encodes CDR1 GTSNPN and CDR2 SVGIG (reference sequence). This CDR3 is built from 13 residues. Written as DNA, the CDR3 is TGTGCCTGGATGCGGGACAGGGTTTCACCCCTCCACTTT. Translation gives CAWMRDRVSPLHF.

On this clone: This specimen includes other DNA sequences encoding the same CDR3. V is TRBV11-1 and J is TRBJ1-1, with 9 bases identical to TRBD1. The CDR3 totals 14 residues. Germline lookup yields CDR1 SGHAT and CDR2 FQDESV (reference sequence). V shed 5 bases, J shed 5 bases, and the junction held 6 bases outside the gene matches. In DNA, the CDR3 is TGTGCCAGCAGCCGCACAGGGGGCAGGACTGAAGCTTTCTTT. It specifies CASSRTGGRTEAFF. The full variable domain, its missing parts supplied by reference TRBV11-1 and TRBJ1-1, is EAEVAQSPRYKITEKSQAVAFWCDPISGHATLYWYRQILGQGPELLVQFQDESVVDDSQLPKDRFSAERLKGVDSTLKIQPAELGDSAMYLCASSRTGGRTEAFFGQGTRLTVV.

This clone appeared a single time. This chain joins TRBV19 and TRBJ2-7; the match to TRBD2 covers 14 bases. Trimming at V came to 3 bases and at J to 6 bases, leaving 7 bases not matched to a gene. This CDR3 is 16 amino acids long. The germline gives CDR1 LNHDA, CDR2 SQIVND (reference sequence). CDR3 residues: CASSIGTSGSPLEQYF. The CDR3 DNA reads TGTGCCAGTAGTATTGGGACTAGCGGGAGCCCGCTCGAGCAGTACTTC.

V gene TRBV27 combines with J gene TRBJ1-1; D uncertain. V gave up 6 bases and J gave up 0 bases, with 14 bases separating them. The germline V gene has CDR1 MNHEY and CDR2 SMNVEV (reference sequence). CDR3 size: 15 residues. This CDR3 is CASRIFGNLNTEAFF. The CDR3 DNA reads as TGTGCCAGCAGAATCTTCGGTAATCTGAACACTGAAGCTTTCTTT.

The chain employs TRBV28 and TRBJ1-5, with D hard to call. V lost 3 bases, J lost 3 bases, and 12 bases lay in between. CDR1 is MDHEN and CDR2 is SYDVKM in the germline V gene. The CDR3 length is 15 residues. In DNA form, the CDR3 reads TGTGCCAGCAGTTTTCTTCCTAACCCCAATCAGCCCCAGCATTTT. This codes for CASSFLPNPNQPQHF.

A remark on this clone: At one end the junction does not follow the germline gene, possibly because of a read error. The chain has TRBV6-5 and TRBJ2-4, with TRBD2 as a possible D gene (6 bases). Germline V lookup: CDR1 MNHEY, CDR2 SVGAGI. This CDR3 has 14 amino acids. CDR3 amino acids: CASSDSGRGNIQYF. CDR3 DNA sequence: TGTGCCAGCAGTGACTCGGGACGGGGGAACATTCAGTACTTC.

The chain is built from TRBV5-3 and TRBJ2-7; 10 bases match TRBD1. TRBV5-3 is classed as an ORF, of uncertain function. The CDR3 contains 14 residues. The ends lost 3 bases at V and 6 bases at J; junction bases unmatched: 6. The CDR3 sequence is CARSSGQGLREQYF. For the CDR3, the DNA is TGTGCCAGAAGCTCGGGACAGGGGCTGCGCGAGCAGTACTTC.

This rearrangement joins TRBV11-1 to TRBJ1-2; tentative D call: TRBD1 (5 bases). Trimming took off 1 base at V and 0 bases at J, with 9 bases between the two ends. This CDR3 is 15 amino acids long. The germline V gene encodes CDR1 SGHAT and CDR2 FQDESV (reference sequence). CDR3 DNA sequence: TGTGCCAGCAGCTTAGAGGGGATGCCTAACTATGGCTACACCTTC. Residues: CASSLEGMPNYGYTF.

The V call is TRBV7-2, the J call TRBJ2-1; 10 bases align to TRBD2. This CDR3 is 19 amino acids long. Germline values: CDR1 SGHTA, CDR2 FQGNSA. Unmatched junction bases numbered 13, after V lost 5 bases and J lost 0 bases. CDR3 nucleotides: TGTGCCAGCAGCGCCTCCGGGACTAGCGCTATGAGCTCCTACAATGAGCAGTTCTTC. It is translated as CASSASGTSAMSSYNEQFF.

For this clone: Germline is not matched at one junction end, which may reflect a read error. The rearrangement uses TRBV15 and TRBJ2-1; 8 bases map to TRBD2. The germline V gene has CDR1 LNHNV and CDR2 YYDKDF (reference sequence). This CDR3 has 14 residues. Written as DNA, the CDR3 is TGTGCCACCAGCAGAGATACTCCGGGACTAGTAAAGCTCTTC. Translating gives CATSRDTPGLVKLF.